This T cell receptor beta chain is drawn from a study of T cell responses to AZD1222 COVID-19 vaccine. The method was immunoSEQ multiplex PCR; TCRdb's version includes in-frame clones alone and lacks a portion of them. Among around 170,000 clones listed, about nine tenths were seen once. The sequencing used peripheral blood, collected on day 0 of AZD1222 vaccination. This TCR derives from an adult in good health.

The CDR3 DNA follows: TGTGCCAGCAGCCACGGACGGGAGGGGCAAGAGACCCAGTACTTC. Its protein product is CASSHGREGQETQYF. J is TRBJ2-5 and V is TRBV14, with 8 bases that match TRBD2. Germline V gene lookup returns CDR1 SGHDN and CDR2 FVKESK. V shed 3 bases and J 2 bases; nucleotides not matched to a gene: 5. This CDR3 has 15 amino acids.